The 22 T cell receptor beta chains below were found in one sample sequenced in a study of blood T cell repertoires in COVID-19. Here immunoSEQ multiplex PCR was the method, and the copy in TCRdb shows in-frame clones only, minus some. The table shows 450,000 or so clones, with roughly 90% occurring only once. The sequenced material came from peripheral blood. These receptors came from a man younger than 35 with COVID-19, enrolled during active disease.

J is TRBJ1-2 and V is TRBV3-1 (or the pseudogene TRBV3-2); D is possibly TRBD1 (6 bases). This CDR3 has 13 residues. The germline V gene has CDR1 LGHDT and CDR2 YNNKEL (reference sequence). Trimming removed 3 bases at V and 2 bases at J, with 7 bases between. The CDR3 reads CASSQRGNYGYTF. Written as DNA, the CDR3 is TGTGCCAGCAGCCAGAGGGGGAACTATGGCTACACCTTC.

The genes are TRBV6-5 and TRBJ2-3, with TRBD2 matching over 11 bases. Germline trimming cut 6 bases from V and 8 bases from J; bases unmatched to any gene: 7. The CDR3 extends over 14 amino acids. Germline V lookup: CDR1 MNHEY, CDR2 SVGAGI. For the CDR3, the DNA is TGTGCCAGCAGGGAGACTAGCGGGGTTGGTACGCAGTATTTT. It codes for CASRETSGVGTQYF.

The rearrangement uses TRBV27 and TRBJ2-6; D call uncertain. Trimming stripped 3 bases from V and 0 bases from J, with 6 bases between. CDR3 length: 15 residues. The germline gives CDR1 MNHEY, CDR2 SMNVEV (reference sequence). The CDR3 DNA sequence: TGTGCCAGCAGTTTGGGCCGCTCTGGGGCCAACGTCCTGACTTTC. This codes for CASSLGRSGANVLTF.

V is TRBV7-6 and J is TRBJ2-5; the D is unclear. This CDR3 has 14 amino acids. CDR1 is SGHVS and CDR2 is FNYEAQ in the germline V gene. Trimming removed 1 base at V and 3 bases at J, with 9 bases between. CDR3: CASSLEGVEETQYF. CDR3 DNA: TGTGCCAGCAGCTTAGAAGGAGTGGAAGAGACCCAGTACTTC.

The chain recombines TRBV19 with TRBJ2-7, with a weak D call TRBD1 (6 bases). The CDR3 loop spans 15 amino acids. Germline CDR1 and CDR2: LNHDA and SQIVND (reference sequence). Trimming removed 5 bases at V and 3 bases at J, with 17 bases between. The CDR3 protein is CASSATGSYGYEQYF. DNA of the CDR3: TGTGCCAGTAGTGCAACAGGGAGTTATGGCTACGAGCAGTACTTC.

CDR3 amino acids: CASSFVRQRGGTEAFF. CDR3 in DNA: TGTGCCAGCAGCTTTGTCCGGCAAAGGGGGGGCACTGAAGCTTTCTTT. V and J are TRBV7-2 and TRBJ1-1, with TRBD1 as a possible D gene (6 bases). The CDR3 length is 16 residues. Trimming took off 3 bases at V and 4 bases at J, with 18 bases between the two ends. Germline CDR1 reads SGHTA; CDR2 reads FQGNSA.

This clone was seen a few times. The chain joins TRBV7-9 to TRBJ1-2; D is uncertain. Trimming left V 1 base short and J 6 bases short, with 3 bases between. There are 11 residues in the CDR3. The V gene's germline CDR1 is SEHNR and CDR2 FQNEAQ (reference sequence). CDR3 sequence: CASSLGDGYTF. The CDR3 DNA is TGTGCCAGCAGCTTAGGAGATGGCTACACCTTC.

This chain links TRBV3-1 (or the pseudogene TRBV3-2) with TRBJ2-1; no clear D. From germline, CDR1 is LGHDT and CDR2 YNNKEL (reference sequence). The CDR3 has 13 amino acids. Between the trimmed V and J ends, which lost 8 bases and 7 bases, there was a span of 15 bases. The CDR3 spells CASATPSLNEQFF. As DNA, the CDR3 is TGTGCCAGCGCTACGCCGTCCCTTAATGAGCAGTTCTTC.

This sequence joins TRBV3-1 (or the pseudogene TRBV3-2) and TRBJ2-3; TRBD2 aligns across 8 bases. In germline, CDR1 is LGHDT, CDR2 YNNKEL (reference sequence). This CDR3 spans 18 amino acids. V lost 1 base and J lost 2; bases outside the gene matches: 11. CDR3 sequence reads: CASSQGAGLASYTDTQYF. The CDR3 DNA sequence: TGTGCCAGCAGCCAAGGCGCTGGACTAGCTTCGTACACAGATACGCAGTATTTT.

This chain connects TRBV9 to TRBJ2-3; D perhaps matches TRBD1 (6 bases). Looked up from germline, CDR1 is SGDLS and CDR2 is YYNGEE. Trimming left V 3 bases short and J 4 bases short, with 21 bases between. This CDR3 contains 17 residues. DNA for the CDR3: TGTGCCAGCAGCGAGACAGAGACAGGCTCGGGCCCAGATACGCAGTATTTT. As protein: CASSETETGSGPDTQYF.

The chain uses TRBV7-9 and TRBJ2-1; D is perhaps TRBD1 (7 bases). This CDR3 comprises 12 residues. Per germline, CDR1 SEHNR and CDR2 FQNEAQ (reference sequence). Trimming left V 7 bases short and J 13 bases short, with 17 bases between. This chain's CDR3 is CASTGDSWEQFF. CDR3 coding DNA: TGTGCCAGCACGGGGGACAGCTGGGAACAGTTCTTC.

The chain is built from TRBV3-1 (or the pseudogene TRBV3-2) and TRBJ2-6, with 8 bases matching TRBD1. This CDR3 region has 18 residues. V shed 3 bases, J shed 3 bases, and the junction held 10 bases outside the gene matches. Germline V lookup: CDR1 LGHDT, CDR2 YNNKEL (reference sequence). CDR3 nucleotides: TGTGCCAGCAGCCAGGGACGGGACAGGCTCTTTGGGGCCAACGTCCTGACTTTC. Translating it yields CASSQGRDRLFGANVLTF.

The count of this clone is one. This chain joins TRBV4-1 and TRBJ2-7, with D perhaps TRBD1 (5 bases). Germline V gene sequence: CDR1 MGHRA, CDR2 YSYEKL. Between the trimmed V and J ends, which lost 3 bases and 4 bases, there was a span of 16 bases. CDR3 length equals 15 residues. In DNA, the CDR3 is TGCGCCAGCAGCCATCCTGGACAAGGAAAGTACGAGCAGTACTTC. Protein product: CASSHPGQGKYEQYF.

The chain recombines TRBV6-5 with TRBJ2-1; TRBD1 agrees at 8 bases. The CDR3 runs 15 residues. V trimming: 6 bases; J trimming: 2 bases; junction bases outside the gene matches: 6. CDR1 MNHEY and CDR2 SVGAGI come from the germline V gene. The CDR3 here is CASSLDRDTYNEQFF. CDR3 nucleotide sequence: TGTGCCAGCAGCCTGGACAGGGATACCTACAATGAGCAGTTCTTC.

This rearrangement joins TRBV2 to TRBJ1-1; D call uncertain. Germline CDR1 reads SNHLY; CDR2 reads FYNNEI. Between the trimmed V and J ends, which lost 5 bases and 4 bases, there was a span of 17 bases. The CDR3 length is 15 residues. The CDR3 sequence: CASSNEPGAFTEAFF. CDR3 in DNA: TGTGCCAGCAGTAACGAACCGGGAGCCTTCACTGAAGCTTTCTTT.

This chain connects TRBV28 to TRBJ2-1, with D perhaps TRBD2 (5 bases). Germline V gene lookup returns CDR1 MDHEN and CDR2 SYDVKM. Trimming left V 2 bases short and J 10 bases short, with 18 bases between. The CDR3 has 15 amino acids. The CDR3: CASSLIARAVGEQFF. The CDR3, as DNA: TGTGCCAGCAGTTTAATAGCGCGGGCGGTCGGGGAGCAGTTCTTC.

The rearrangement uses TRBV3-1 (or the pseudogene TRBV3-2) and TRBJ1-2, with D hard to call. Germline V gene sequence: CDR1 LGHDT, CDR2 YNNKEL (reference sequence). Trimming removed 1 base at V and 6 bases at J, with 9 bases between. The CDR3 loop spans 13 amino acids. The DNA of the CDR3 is TGTGCCAGCAGCCAAGTAGGAGTAAATGGCTACACCTTC. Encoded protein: CASSQVGVNGYTF.

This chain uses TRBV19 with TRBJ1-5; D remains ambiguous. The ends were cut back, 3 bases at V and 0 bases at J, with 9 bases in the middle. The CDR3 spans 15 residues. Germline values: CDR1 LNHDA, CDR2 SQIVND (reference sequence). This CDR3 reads CASSITQVSNQPQHF. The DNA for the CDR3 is TGTGCCAGTAGTATTACGCAGGTTAGCAATCAGCCCCAGCATTTT.

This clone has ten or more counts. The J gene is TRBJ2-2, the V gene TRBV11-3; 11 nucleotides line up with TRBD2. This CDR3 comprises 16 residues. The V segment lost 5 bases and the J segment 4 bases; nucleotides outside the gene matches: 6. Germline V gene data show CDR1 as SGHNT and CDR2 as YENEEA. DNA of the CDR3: TGTGCCAGCAGCCCACTAGCGGGGGCGGGCACCGGGGAGCTGTTTTTT. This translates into CASSPLAGAGTGELFF. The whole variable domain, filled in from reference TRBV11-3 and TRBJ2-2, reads EAGVVQSPRYKIIEKKQPVAFWCNPISGHNTLYWYLQNLGQGPELLIRYENEEAVDDSQLPKDRFSAERLKGVDSTLKIQPAELGDSAVYLCASSPLAGAGTGELFFGEGSRLTVL.

The CDR3: CASSPDRAEQYF. In nucleotides, the CDR3 is TGTGCCAGCAGCCCCGACAGGGCCGAGCAGTACTTC. The chain combines TRBV7-8 with TRBJ2-7; 7 positions match TRBD1. This CDR3 region has 12 residues. Germline loops: CDR1 SGHVS, CDR2 FQNEAQ. Losses at the gene ends were 5 bases for V and 6 bases for J; bases not matched to a gene: 4.

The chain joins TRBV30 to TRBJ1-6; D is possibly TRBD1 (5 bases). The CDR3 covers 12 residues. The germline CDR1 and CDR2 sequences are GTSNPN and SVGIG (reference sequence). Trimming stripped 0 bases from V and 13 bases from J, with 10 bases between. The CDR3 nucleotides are TGTGCCTGGAGTGTGTCTAAGGGGCCCCTCCACTTT. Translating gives CAWSVSKGPLHF.

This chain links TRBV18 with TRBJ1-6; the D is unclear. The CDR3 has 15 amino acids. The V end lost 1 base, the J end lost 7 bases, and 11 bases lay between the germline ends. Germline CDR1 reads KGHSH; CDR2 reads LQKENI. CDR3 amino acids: CASSPLLRENSPLHF. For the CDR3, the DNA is TGTGCCAGCTCACCACTTCTGAGAGAGAATTCACCCCTCCACTTT.